These 9 T cell receptor beta chains share one sample of origin, sequenced in a study of metastatic and nonmetastatic thyroid tumors. Treatment of any kind had been given to no patient before thyroid surgery. From the PCR reads, TCRdb re-called clones with MiXCR. The sample records fewer than 15,000 clones, roughly a quarter being singletons. Sequenced: tumor tissue. These TCRs come from a female donor with papillary thyroid cancer or a benign thyroid nodule (not recorded which). Some clones in this sample may be carry-over from other donors' samples.

The sample holds many counts of this clone. The CDR3 DNA sequence: TGTGCCAGTAGTACTCTAGCCGGGACAGGGTACGAAAAACTGTTTTTT. Translated: CASSTLAGTGYEKLFF. The chain couples TRBV19 to TRBJ1-4; 9 bases line up with TRBD1. The V gene end was trimmed by 4 bases and the J gene end by 8 bases; junction bases not matched to a gene: 11. This CDR3 comprises 16 residues. CDR1 and CDR2 from the germline V gene are LNHDA and SQIVND (reference sequence). Drawing the rest from reference TRBV19 and TRBJ1-4, the complete variable domain is DGGITQSPKYLFRKEGQNVTLSCEQNLNHDAMYWYRQDPGQGLRLIYYSQIVNDFQKGDIAEGYSVSREKKESFPLTVTSAQKNPTAFYLCASSTLAGTGYEKLFFGSGTQLSVL.

Of note for this clone: Sequence at one end of the junction differs from germline and may be a read error. The rearrangement uses TRBV4-1 and TRBJ1-3; D is possibly TRBD1 (6 bases). Germline V CDR1 and CDR2: MGHRA, YSYEKL. This CDR3 is built from 15 residues. The CDR3, as DNA: TGCACCAGCAGCCAAGGGGGAGGCTCTGGAAACACCATATATTTT. It yields the protein CTSSQGGGSGNTIYF.

The V call is TRBV24-1, the J call TRBJ2-3; 8 bases are a match to TRBD1. The V and J ends lost 4 bases and 2 bases, in that order; junction bases with no gene match: 4. Germline CDR1 and CDR2: KGHDR and SFDVKD. The CDR3 runs 15 residues. In DNA form, the CDR3 reads TGTGCCACCAGTGAACAGGGGGTCAACACAGATACGCAGTATTTT. It yields the protein CATSEQGVNTDTQYF.

This clone was counted many times. The chain carries TRBV20-1 and TRBJ2-1; possibly TRBD1 for D (5 bases). Germline CDR1 is DFQATT and CDR2 is SNEGSKA (reference sequence). The length of the CDR3 is 12 residues. Between the trimmed V and J ends, which lost 6 bases and 8 bases, there was a span of 14 bases. The CDR3 here is CSAGRQGYEQFF. Written as DNA, the CDR3 is TGCAGTGCGGGGCGGCAGGGCTATGAGCAGTTCTTC.

This clone was found a few times. The missing conserved phenylalanine or tryptophan at the end of this CDR3 makes a read error likely. The V and J genes are TRBV12-3 or TRBV12-4 and TRBJ2-5; D gene ambiguous. The CDR3 is 12 residues long. The V gene lost 6 bases and the J gene lost 0 bases, with 5 bases spanning the gap. In DNA form, the CDR3 reads TGTGCCAGCAGCACCTACCAAGAGACCCAGTACCCC. As protein: CASSTYQETQYP.

This clone was detected ten times or more. The chain couples TRBV7-9 to TRBJ1-1; TRBD1 matches 7 bases. The germline V gene has CDR1 SEHNR and CDR2 FQNEAQ (reference sequence). V lost 5 bases and J lost 3; bases outside the gene matches: 6. The CDR3 runs 14 residues. The CDR3, as DNA: TGTGCCAGCAGCCAGGGGGGGGCCGACACTGAAGCTTTCTTT. It specifies CASSQGGADTEAFF.

This clone was recorded at least ten times. The chain has TRBV6-6 and TRBJ2-3, with D perhaps given as TRBD1 or TRBD2 (5 bases each). CDR3 length: 17 amino acids. Trimming pared 5 bases from V and 3 bases from J, leaving 21 bases between. Germline V CDR1 and CDR2: MNHNY, SVGAGI (reference sequence). The CDR3 DNA sequence: TGTGCCAGCAGTCATTCGCGACCGGGGCCCATAACAGATACGCAGTATTTT. It encodes CASSHSRPGPITDTQYF.

This clone occurred many times. The chain couples TRBV11-3 to TRBJ2-5, with 9 bases lining up with TRBD2. This CDR3 region has 14 residues. Germline CDR1 is SGHNT and CDR2 is YENEEA. The V gene end was trimmed by 3 bases and the J gene end by 5 bases; junction bases not matched to a gene: 4. The CDR3 loop is CASSLASGVETQYF. The CDR3 DNA follows: TGTGCCAGCAGCTTGGCTAGCGGGGTTGAGACCCAGTACTTC.

This clone has a count of ten or more. The genes are TRBV11-3 and TRBJ2-7; 9 nucleotides align to TRBD1. Germline values: CDR1 SGHNT, CDR2 YENEEA. V lost 5 bases to trimming and J lost 2 bases; unmatched junction nucleotides: 4. The CDR3 covers 14 residues. This chain's CDR3 is CASSLRDRAYEQYF. The CDR3 DNA follows: TGTGCCAGCAGCCTCCGGGACAGGGCCTACGAGCAGTACTTC. Filled out from reference TRBV11-3 and TRBJ2-7, the complete variable domain reads EAGVVQSPRYKIIEKKQPVAFWCNPISGHNTLYWYLQNLGQGPELLIRYENEEAVDDSQLPKDRFSAERLKGVDSTLKIQPAELGDSAVYLCASSLRDRAYEQYFGPGTRLTVT.